Each of the 18 T cell receptor beta chains below was sequenced from the same sample in a study of blood T cell repertoires in COVID-19. The table came from immunoSEQ multiplex PCR; TCRdb's copy has only in-frame clones and leaves some out. The table lists some 200,000 clones, approximately 91% of them singletons, with over 15% in the top ten. The sequenced material came from peripheral blood. Source of these receptors: a middle-aged man with COVID-19, enrolled during active disease.

The chain joins TRBV11-2 to TRBJ1-2, with D possibly TRBD1 on 5 matching bases. The CDR3 has 16 residues. With 2 bases removed from V and 5 bases from J, the gap between germline ends came to 18 bases. CDR1 is SGHAT and CDR2 is FQNNGV in the germline V gene. CDR3 DNA sequence: TGTGCCAGCAGCTTATTGATCCCGGCAGGGCGGTATGGCTACACCTTC. Encoded protein: CASSLLIPAGRYGYTF.

This clone showed up just once. This chain uses TRBV12-2 with TRBJ2-4; the table names TRBD2, a call not compared with the DNA. TRBV12-2 is flagged as a pseudogene. The CDR3 loop spans 17 amino acids. The CDR3 is CASRLRGFGGGENIQYF. Here the CDR3 DNA reads TGTGCAAGTCGCTTAAGGGGTTTCGGGGGAGGAGAAAACATTCAGTACTTC.

The V gene is TRBV28, the J gene TRBJ1-2; no reliable D call. The CDR3 is 12 residues long. Germline assignment: CDR1 MDHEN and CDR2 SYDVKM. The V and J ends lost 5 bases and 5 bases respectively, with 9 bases between them. The CDR3 bases are TGTGCCAGCAGTCTTGGCAGGTATGGCTACACCTTC. This codes for CASSLGRYGYTF.

The chain links TRBV5-1 to TRBJ2-3; tentative D call: TRBD2 (5 bases). This CDR3 is 15 amino acids long. V lost 4 bases and J lost 3, with 15 bases in between. Germline V CDR1 and CDR2: SGHRS, YFSETQ. In DNA, the CDR3 is TGCGCCAGCAGCCTCCCGGCCGGAGGTACAGATACGCAGTATTTT. This codes for CASSLPAGGTDTQYF.

V is TRBV5-1 and J is TRBJ2-5; 8 bases are shared with TRBD2. The CDR3 length is 15 residues. Trimming took 2 bases from V and 2 from J; bases not matched to a gene: 5. CDR1 and CDR2 from the germline V gene are SGHRS and YFSETQ. The CDR3 loop reads CASSFSGAKQETQYF. CDR3 DNA: TGCGCCAGCAGCTTTAGCGGGGCTAAACAAGAGACCCAGTACTTC.

V and J are TRBV7-8 and TRBJ1-3, with D possibly matching TRBD1 (6 bases). Trimming shortened V by 5 bases and J by 0 bases, and 11 bases separated the two germline ends. Germline V CDR1 and CDR2: SGHVS, FQNEAQ. This CDR3 is built from 15 residues. The CDR3 loop reads CASSPRTDSGNTIYF. DNA for the CDR3: TGTGCCAGCAGCCCTCGGACAGACTCTGGAAACACCATATATTTT. The complete variable domain, with remaining parts taken from reference TRBV7-8 and TRBJ1-3, reads GAGVSQSPRYKVAKRGQDVALRCDPISGHVSLFWYQQALGQGPEFLTYFQNEAQLDKSGLPSDRFFAERPEGSVSTLKIQRTQQEDSAVYLCASSPRTDSGNTIYFGEGSWLTVV.

The chain uses TRBV6-6 and TRBJ1-5, with D possibly being TRBD1 (5 bases). The germline CDR1 and CDR2 sequences are MNHNY and SVGAGI (reference sequence). V gave up 6 bases and J gave up 0 bases, with 12 bases separating them. The CDR3 consists of 15 residues. This chain's CDR3 is CASRDRSPSNQPQHF. The CDR3 DNA sequence: TGTGCCAGCAGAGACAGAAGCCCTAGCAATCAGCCCCAGCATTTT.

The CDR3 DNA reads as TGTGCCAGCTCACTAAATTCAGGGGGCCGAAGCACAGATACGCAGTATTTT. Translation gives CASSLNSGGRSTDTQYF. The V and J genes are TRBV18 and TRBJ2-3; 8 bases match TRBD1. V was pared by 4 bases and J by 0 bases, with 9 bases of the junction left unmatched. The CDR3 runs to 17 residues. Per germline, CDR1 KGHSH and CDR2 LQKENI.

The chain employs TRBV12-3 or TRBV12-4 and TRBJ1-3; 8 bases line up with TRBD1. The CDR3 contains 12 residues. Trimming took 7 bases from V and 8 from J; bases not matched to a gene: 4. In DNA form, the CDR3 reads TGTGCCAGCAACTTACAGGGGGACACCATATATTTT. As protein: CASNLQGDTIYF.

The V call is TRBV5-4, the J call TRBJ1-5, with D perhaps TRBD1 (6 bases). The CDR3 runs 13 residues. CDR1 is SGHNT, CDR2 YYREEE, per germline (reference sequence). The ends were cut back, 4 bases at V and 4 bases at J, with 9 bases in the middle. In DNA, the CDR3 is TGTGCCAGCAGCCTTGACAGGAATCAGCCCCAGCATTTT. Amino acids: CASSLDRNQPQHF.

The chain couples TRBV25-1 to TRBJ1-3; 10 nucleotides agree with TRBD1. Trimming cost V 3 bases and J 8 bases; bases outside gene matches: 16. This CDR3 has 18 residues. Germline values: CDR1 MGHDK, CDR2 SYGVNS. The CDR3 sequence is CASSDGTGVSPGWDTIYF. As DNA, the CDR3 is TGTGCCAGCAGTGATGGGACAGGGGTTTCCCCAGGTTGGGACACCATATATTTT.

The CDR3 DNA reads as TGTGCCAGCAGTTTATTGGGGGCAGGTCGTGAAAAACTGTTTTTT. This encodes CASSLLGAGREKLFF. The chain carries TRBV28 and TRBJ1-4; a possible D gene is TRBD1 (6 bases). Germline V gives CDR1 MDHEN, CDR2 SYDVKM. This CDR3 region has 15 residues. The V end was cut by 1 base, the J end by 7 bases, with 13 bases between.

The chain has TRBV3-1 (or the pseudogene TRBV3-2) and TRBJ2-5, with 9 bases lining up with TRBD2. This CDR3 has 16 residues. V gave up 3 bases and J gave up 4 bases; unmatched junction bases: 9. Germline CDR1 reads LGHDT; CDR2 reads YNNKEL (reference sequence). CDR3 sequence reads: CASSHLSGSVAETQYF. The CDR3 DNA reads TGTGCCAGCAGCCATCTTAGCGGGAGTGTTGCAGAGACCCAGTACTTC.

This chain joins TRBV6-5 and TRBJ1-2, with a weak D call TRBD1 (6 bases). V gave up 5 bases and J gave up 3 bases, with 16 bases separating them. The CDR3 has 15 amino acids. CDR1 and CDR2 (germline): MNHEY, SVGAGI. The CDR3 nucleotides read TGTGCCAGCAGTCTAAGGGACACCTGGTACTATGGCTACACCTTC. It is translated as CASSLRDTWYYGYTF.

The chain links TRBV18 to TRBJ1-4; a possible D gene is TRBD1 (5 bases). Trimming removed 1 base from V and 7 bases from J, with 10 bases in between. Germline-derived CDR1 and CDR2 are KGHSH and LQKENI. The CDR3 spans 14 residues. CDR3 region: CASSPLPGFEKLFF. CDR3 nucleotide sequence: TGTGCCAGCTCACCACTTCCAGGGTTTGAAAAACTGTTTTTT.

This clone was detected once. The CDR3 sequence: CASSLEGLPNEQFF. The CDR3 coding sequence is TGTGCCAGCAGCTTGGAGGGCCTCCCAAATGAGCAGTTCTTC. The rearrangement uses TRBV7-3 and TRBJ2-1, with a weak D call TRBD2 (6 bases). Germline V gives CDR1 SGHTA, CDR2 FQGTGA. The CDR3 consists of 14 residues. The V end was cut by 3 bases, the J end by 7 bases, with 13 bases between. The entire variable domain, with the rest obtained from reference TRBV7-3 and TRBJ2-1, is as follows: GAGVSQTPSNKVTEKGKYVELRCDPISGHTALYWYRQSLGQGPEFLIYFQGTGAADDSGLPNDRFFAVRPEGSVSTLKIQRTERGDSAVYLCASSLEGLPNEQFFGPGTRLTVL.

This rearrangement joins TRBV19 to TRBJ2-2; 11 bases line up with TRBD1. CDR1 LNHDA and CDR2 SQIVND come from the germline V gene (reference sequence). The CDR3 spans 16 residues. Trimming took 6 bases from V and 3 from J; bases not matched to a gene: 6. In nucleotides, the CDR3 is TGTGCCAGTAGGCACCGGGACAGGGGGTACACCGGGGAGCTGTTTTTT. It yields the protein CASRHRDRGYTGELFF.

The V and J genes are TRBV27 and TRBJ2-5; D is perhaps TRBD1 (5 bases). The CDR3 has 14 residues. V lost 5 bases and J 4 bases, leaving 14 bases between the germline ends. The germline gives CDR1 MNHEY, CDR2 SMNVEV (reference sequence). This CDR3 reads CASSVRAPAETQYF. The CDR3 DNA reads TGTGCCAGCAGTGTCAGGGCCCCAGCAGAGACCCAGTACTTC.